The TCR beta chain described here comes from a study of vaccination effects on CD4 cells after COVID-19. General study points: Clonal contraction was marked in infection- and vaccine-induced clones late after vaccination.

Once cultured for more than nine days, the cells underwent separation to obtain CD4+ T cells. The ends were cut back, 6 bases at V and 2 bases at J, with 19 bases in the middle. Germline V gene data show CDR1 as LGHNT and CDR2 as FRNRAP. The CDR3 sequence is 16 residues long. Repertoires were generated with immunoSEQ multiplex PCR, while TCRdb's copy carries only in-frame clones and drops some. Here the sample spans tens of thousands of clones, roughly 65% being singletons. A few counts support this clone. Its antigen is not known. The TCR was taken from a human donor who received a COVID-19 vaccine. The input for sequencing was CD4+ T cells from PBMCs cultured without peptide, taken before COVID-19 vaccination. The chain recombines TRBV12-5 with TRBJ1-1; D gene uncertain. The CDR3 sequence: CASGFNPGPANTEAFF. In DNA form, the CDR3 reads TGTGCTAGTGGGTTCAACCCCGGCCCGGCAAACACTGAAGCTTTCTTT.